Listed here is a single T cell receptor (beta chain). Antigen unknown. Profiled with immunoSEQ multiplex PCR; TCRdb holds only in-frame clones, not every one. The sample lists around 130,000 clones, 88% occurring once. Looked up from germline, CDR1 is LNHDA and CDR2 is SQIVND (reference sequence). Trimming left V 5 bases short and J 6 bases short, with 17 bases between. The CDR3 totals 14 residues. This record comes from a study of T cell responses to AZD1222 COVID-19 vaccine. Study-wide points: In a largely white British group with more females than males, clonal diversity was possibly underestimated. Nearly half of the spike-specific TCRs reportedly recognize variant regions that carry no mutations. At study baseline, merely five or six AZD1222 recipients were seropositive.

The specimen was peripheral blood, collected on day 0 of MenACWY control vaccination. The gene calls are TRBV19 and TRBJ2-7, with D unresolved. This clonotype was sampled from an adult in good health. The CDR3 region is CASSLSRLPSEQYF. In nucleotides, the CDR3 is TGTGCCAGTAGTCTTTCGAGACTCCCCTCCGAGCAGTACTTC.